These 24 T cell receptor beta chains came from one sample sequenced in a study of shared clonotypes between healthy human individuals. Using immunoSEQ multiplex PCR, the repertoire was profiled, and TCRdb retains in-frame clones only, with some absent. The sample carries 600,000 or so clones, about 95% recorded once. The naive CD8 population came from CD45RO-negative cells selected for CCR7, without terminally differentiated effector memory CD45RA+ cells. The sample consisted of naive CD8+ T cells sorted from blood. The source of these receptors is a woman aged 25 to 45 in good health.

The CDR3 is CASSRGVAQQETQYF. CDR3 nucleotides: TGTGCCAGCAGCAGAGGGGTAGCCCAACAAGAGACCCAGTACTTC. V usage is TRBV7-8 and J usage is TRBJ2-5; D might be TRBD1 or TRBD2, each matching 5 bases. Germline V gives CDR1 SGHVS, CDR2 FQNEAQ. V was pared by 5 bases and J by 2 bases, with 15 bases between. The CDR3 sequence is 15 residues long.

The chain is built from TRBV2 and TRBJ1-5; no firm D call. CDR1 and CDR2 from the germline V gene are SNHLY and FYNNEI. The CDR3 consists of 14 residues. With 5 bases removed from V and 1 base from J, the gap between germline ends came to 9 bases. The CDR3 sequence is CASSLGVSNQPQHF. DNA for the CDR3: TGTGCCAGCAGTTTGGGTGTGAGCAATCAGCCCCAGCATTTT.

The chain couples TRBV28 to TRBJ2-7; 8 bases agree with TRBD2. The CDR3 length is 14 residues. CDR1 and CDR2 (germline): MDHEN, SYDVKM. The V and J ends lost 6 bases and 4 bases, in that order; junction bases with no gene match: 8. CDR3 bases: TGTGCCAGCAGCCCACTAGCGGAGAGTTACGAGCAGTACTTC. It encodes CASSPLAESYEQYF.

The chain has TRBV28 and TRBJ2-5; TRBD2 matches at 8 bases. The J call may be incorrect, as the DNA end agrees better with TRBJ2-7. The CDR3 is made up of 13 amino acids. Germline-derived CDR1 and CDR2 are MDHEN and SYDVKM. CDR3 region: CASSTSGWDEQYF. In DNA form, the CDR3 reads TGTGCCAGCAGCACTAGCGGCTGGGACGAGCAGTACTTC.

This sequence joins TRBV29-1 and TRBJ2-1, with no clear D. CDR3 length: 15 amino acids. Germline values: CDR1 SQVTM, CDR2 ANQGSEA. V lost 3 bases and J lost 5, with 17 bases in between. This CDR3 is CSVEGNVLGHNEQFF. As DNA, the CDR3 is TGCAGCGTTGAGGGTAACGTTCTAGGGCACAATGAGCAGTTCTTC.

The V gene is TRBV10-1, the J gene TRBJ2-7, with 11 bases lining up with TRBD1. With 4 bases clipped from V and 3 bases from J, the junction kept 2 bases outside the gene matches. Germline loops: CDR1 WNHNN, CDR2 SYGVQD (reference sequence). The CDR3 contains 14 residues. The CDR3 DNA reads TGCGCCAGCAGTGCGGGGACAGGGGGCTACGAGCAGTACTTC. Its protein is CASSAGTGGYEQYF.

This rearrangement joins TRBV11-2 to TRBJ2-7; the D gene is possibly TRBD1 (6 bases). Trimming pared 7 bases from V and 3 bases from J, leaving 16 bases between. Germline V gives CDR1 SGHAT, CDR2 FQNNGV. This CDR3 region has 14 residues. This CDR3 is CASTPARGSYEQYF. The CDR3 coding sequence is TGTGCCAGCACCCCTGCTAGGGGGAGCTACGAGCAGTACTTC.

V is TRBV11-2 and J is TRBJ2-5; TRBD1 matches at 10 bases. Trimming took 1 base from V and 4 from J; bases not matched to a gene: 0. The V gene's germline CDR1 is SGHAT and CDR2 FQNNGV. CDR3 length: 14 amino acids. CDR3 nucleotides: TGTGCCAGCAGCTTAGGGACAGGGGGAGAGACCCAGTACTTC. This encodes CASSLGTGGETQYF. The variable domain in full, completed from reference TRBV11-2 and TRBJ2-5, reads EAGVAQSPRYKIIEKRQSVAFWCNPISGHATLYWYQQILGQGPKLLIQFQNNGVVDDSQLPKDRFSAERLKGVDSTLKIQPAKLEDSAVYLCASSLGTGGETQYFGPGTRLLVL.

The V and J genes are TRBV5-6 and TRBJ2-3; 9 nucleotides agree with TRBD1. From germline, CDR1 is SGHDT and CDR2 YYEEEE. J gave up 4 bases and V 4 bases, and 10 bases lay outside the gene matches. The CDR3 is 16 amino acids. In nucleotides, the CDR3 is TGTGCCAGCAGCCCACCCCGGGACAGGGAGCCAGATACGCAGTATTTT. Its translation is CASSPPRDREPDTQYF.

The CDR3 loop reads CASSDAGAYNEQFF. CDR3 bases: TGTGCCAGCAGTGACGCGGGAGCCTACAATGAGCAGTTCTTC. The chain couples TRBV6-1 to TRBJ2-1, with 7 bases fitting TRBD2. The V and J ends lost 3 bases and 2 bases, in that order; junction bases with no gene match: 1. There are 14 residues in the CDR3. Germline V gene sequence: CDR1 MNHNS, CDR2 SASEGT.

This chain connects TRBV27 to TRBJ2-7; D gene ambiguous. The germline V and J ends were trimmed by 5 bases and 2 bases, with 16 bases remaining between them. The CDR3 has 15 amino acids. Germline V CDR1 and CDR2: MNHEY, SMNVEV (reference sequence). CDR3 sequence: CASSPPGRNTYEQYF. The CDR3 DNA follows: TGTGCCAGCAGTCCCCCCGGACGGAATACCTACGAGCAGTACTTC.

V gene TRBV6-5 combines with J gene TRBJ1-1; TRBD1 aligns across 7 bases. Per germline, CDR1 MNHEY and CDR2 SVGAGI. This CDR3 has 12 amino acids. Trimming took 6 bases from V and 5 from J; bases not matched to a gene: 3. Written as DNA, the CDR3 is TGTGCCAGCAGGGCGGGACAGACTGAAGCTTTCTTT. Residues: CASRAGQTEAFF.

V is TRBV6-5 and J is TRBJ2-5, with a possible D match to TRBD2 (6 bases). The CDR3 is 14 amino acids. The germline V gene has CDR1 MNHEY and CDR2 SVGAGI. V lost 7 bases and J lost 3, with 15 bases in between. Here the CDR3 reads CASKTYLAEETQYF. As DNA, the CDR3 is TGTGCCAGCAAGACCTACTTAGCGGAAGAGACCCAGTACTTC.

The rearrangement uses TRBV29-1 and TRBJ1-1; D gene uncertain. CDR3 size: 10 residues. Germline V CDR1 and CDR2: SQVTM, ANQGSEA. Trimming took off 6 bases at V and 5 bases at J, with 7 bases between the two ends. CDR3 amino acids: CSVKGTEAFF. The CDR3 region has the DNA TGCAGCGTGAAAGGTACTGAAGCTTTCTTT.

The chain joins TRBV7-9 to TRBJ2-5, with 10 bases matching TRBD2. Germline CDR1 and CDR2: SEHNR and FQNEAQ (reference sequence). This CDR3 is 16 amino acids long. After removal of 8 bases from V and 5 bases from J, the junction contained 14 bases not matched to a gene. The CDR3 region is CASRPTSGTPSETQYF. The CDR3 DNA reads as TGTGCCAGCCGACCTACTAGCGGGACCCCTTCGGAGACCCAGTACTTC.

J is TRBJ1-5 and V is TRBV27; 10 nucleotides agree with TRBD1. V dropped 5 bases and J dropped 6; count of bases not matched to a gene: 4. Looked up from germline, CDR1 is MNHEY and CDR2 is SMNVEV (reference sequence). This CDR3 spans 14 amino acids. The DNA of the CDR3 is TGTGCCAGCAGTCCCGGGACAGGGGCTCAGCCCCAGCATTTT. This codes for CASSPGTGAQPQHF.

The V call is TRBV15, the J call TRBJ1-5; D call uncertain. The germline V and J ends were trimmed by 3 bases and 0 bases, with 12 bases remaining between them. The length of the CDR3 is 16 residues. Germline loops: CDR1 LNHNV, CDR2 YYDKDF (reference sequence). The CDR3 sequence is CATSSRSVYSNQPQHF. CDR3 coding DNA: TGTGCCACCAGCAGTAGGTCCGTGTATAGCAATCAGCCCCAGCATTTT.

The rearrangement uses TRBV13 and TRBJ2-1, with TRBD2 matching over 13 bases. Germline CDR1 and CDR2: PRHDT and FYEKMQ (reference sequence). V dropped 5 bases and J dropped 0; count of bases not matched to a gene: 7. There are 18 residues in the CDR3. DNA for the CDR3: TGTGCCAGCAGCCTCGGGACTAGCGGGACCAGCTCCTACAATGAGCAGTTCTTC. It is translated as CASSLGTSGTSSYNEQFF. Supplemented by reference TRBV13 and TRBJ2-1, the full variable domain reads AAGVIQSPRHLIKEKRETATLKCYPIPRHDTVYWYQQGPGQDPQFLISFYEKMQSDKGSIPDRFSAQQFSDYHSELNMSSLELGDSALYFCASSLGTSGTSSYNEQFFGPGTRLTVL.

The J gene is TRBJ2-5, the V gene TRBV16; D not certain. V gave up 3 bases and J gave up 5 bases, with 4 bases separating them. This CDR3 is 11 amino acids long. Germline V lookup: CDR1 KGHSY, CDR2 FQNENV. CDR3 sequence: CASSQGETQYF. CDR3 nucleotides: TGTGCCAGCAGCCAGGGCGAGACCCAGTACTTC.

This clone appeared a single time. The CDR3 DNA reads as TGTGCCAGCAGTGAGGGACTCATCTCCTACGAGCAGTACTTC. Translated: CASSEGLISYEQYF. This chain connects TRBV2 to TRBJ2-5; possibly TRBD2 for D (6 bases). The end of the DNA fits TRBJ2-7 better, so the J call may be wrong. The CDR3 is made up of 14 amino acids. Germline V gene lookup returns CDR1 SNHLY and CDR2 FYNNEI.

This sequence joins TRBV13 and TRBJ1-2; 10 bases agree with TRBD1. Germline CDR1 reads PRHDT; CDR2 reads FYEKMQ (reference sequence). The CDR3 has 18 residues. Unmatched junction bases numbered 18, after V lost 4 bases and J lost 7 bases. The DNA for the CDR3 is TGTGCCAGCAGCTGGGGCAGGGGACAGGGGCCACCATTGGGTGGCTACACCTTC. Its protein is CASSWGRGQGPPLGGYTF.

The V gene is TRBV25-1, the J gene TRBJ2-3; D assignment may be TRBD1 or TRBD2 (5 bases each). There are 18 residues in the CDR3. CDR1 is MGHDK, CDR2 SYGVNS, per germline. V lost 3 bases and J lost 2, with 21 bases in between. The CDR3 region is CASSELVARGGSTDTQYF. CDR3 sequence (DNA): TGTGCCAGCAGTGAGTTGGTTGCGAGGGGTGGTTCCACAGATACGCAGTATTTT.

The V call is TRBV2, the J call TRBJ1-5, with a possible D match to TRBD1 (5 bases). Germline CDR1 SNHLY, CDR2 FYNNEI. The germline V and J ends were trimmed by 8 bases and 2 bases, with 10 bases remaining between them. The CDR3 spans 13 residues. The CDR3 loop is CASWQGGNQPQHF. CDR3 DNA sequence: TGTGCCAGCTGGCAGGGTGGCAATCAGCCCCAGCATTTT. The whole variable domain, remainder taken from reference TRBV2 and TRBJ1-5, is EPEVTQTPSHQVTQMGQEVILRCVPISNHLYFYWYRQILGQKVEFLVSFYNNEISEKSEIFDDQFSVERPDGSNFTLKIRSTKLEDSAMYFCASWQGGNQPQHFGDGTRLSIL.

V gene TRBV27 combines with J gene TRBJ1-5; D is possibly TRBD1 (6 bases). This CDR3 region has 15 residues. CDR1 is MNHEY, CDR2 SMNVEV, per germline (reference sequence). Trimming cost V 5 bases and J 7 bases, with 18 bases left between them. The DNA of the CDR3 is TGTGCCAGCAGTGCAAACAGGGAAGTCAGGCAGCCCCAGCATTTT. Its translation: CASSANREVRQPQHF.